This T cell receptor beta chain was recorded in a study of cytomegalovirus exposure and HLA in healthy donors. The primer mix had 60 Vbeta and 13 Jbeta primers. Original data processing: Later reanalysis found about 80 million unique TCR beta chains, roughly 9.9 million of them shared. TCRdb keeps only in-frame clones here, not all; method: immunoSEQ multiplex PCR. The V and J calls and clone size are taken from that table; D and trimming were inferred from the DNA. There are about 160,000 clones in the sample; roughly three quarters occur only once, and 9.7% lies in the top ten. The CDR3 totals 19 residues.

The source material was PBMCs. The receptor was isolated from a man between 18 and 35 years old in good health and CMV-seropositive. The V and J genes are TRBV21-1 and TRBJ2-2; the D call in the table, TRBD2, was not verified against the DNA. TRBV21-1 is an annotated pseudogene. The CDR3 DNA follows: TGTGCCAGCAGCCCCATGCGGCGGGGGGGCTCCGCGAACACCGGGGAGCTGTTTTTT. Protein: CASSPMRRGGSANTGELFF.